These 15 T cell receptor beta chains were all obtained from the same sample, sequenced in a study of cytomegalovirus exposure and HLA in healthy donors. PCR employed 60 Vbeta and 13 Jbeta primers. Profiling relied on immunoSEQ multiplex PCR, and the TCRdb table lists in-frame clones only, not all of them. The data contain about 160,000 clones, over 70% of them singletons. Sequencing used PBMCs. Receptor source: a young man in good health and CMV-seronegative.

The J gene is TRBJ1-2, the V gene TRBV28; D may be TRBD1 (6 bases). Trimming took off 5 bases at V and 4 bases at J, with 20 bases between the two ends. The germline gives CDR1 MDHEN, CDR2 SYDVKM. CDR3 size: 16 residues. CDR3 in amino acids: CASSPSPDRGGYGYTF. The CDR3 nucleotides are TGTGCCAGCAGTCCTAGCCCGGACAGAGGAGGCTATGGCTACACCTTC.

The CDR3 loop is CASSLGDRGRGTEAFF. The CDR3 DNA is TGCGCCAGCAGCTTGGGGGACAGGGGAAGGGGGACTGAAGCTTTCTTT. The chain combines TRBV5-1 with TRBJ1-1; 10 nucleotides agree with TRBD1. From germline, CDR1 is SGHRS and CDR2 YFSETQ. The V segment lost 0 bases and the J segment 5 bases; nucleotides outside the gene matches: 7. There are 16 residues in the CDR3.

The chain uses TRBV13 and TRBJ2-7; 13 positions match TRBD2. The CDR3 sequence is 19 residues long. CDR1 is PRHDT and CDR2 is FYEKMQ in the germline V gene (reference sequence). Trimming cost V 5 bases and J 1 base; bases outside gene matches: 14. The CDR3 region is CASSPSGGLAGNISYEQYF. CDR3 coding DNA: TGTGCCAGCAGCCCCTCGGGGGGACTAGCGGGGAACATTTCCTACGAGCAGTACTTC. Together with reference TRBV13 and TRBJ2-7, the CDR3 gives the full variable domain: AAGVIQSPRHLIKEKRETATLKCYPIPRHDTVYWYQQGPGQDPQFLISFYEKMQSDKGSIPDRFSAQQFSDYHSELNMSSLELGDSALYFCASSPSGGLAGNISYEQYFGPGTRLTVT.

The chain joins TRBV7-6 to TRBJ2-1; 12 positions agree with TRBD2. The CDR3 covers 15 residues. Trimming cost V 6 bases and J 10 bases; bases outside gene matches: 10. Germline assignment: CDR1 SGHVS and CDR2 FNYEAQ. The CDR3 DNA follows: TGTGCCAGCAGTACCAGCGGGACTAGCGGGCGAGAGCAGTTCTTC. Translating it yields CASSTSGTSGREQFF. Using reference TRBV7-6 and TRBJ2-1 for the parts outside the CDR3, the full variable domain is GAGVSQSPRYKVTKRGQDVALRCDPISGHVSLYWYRQALGQGPEFLTYFNYEAQQDKSGLPNDRFSAERPEGSISTLTIQRTEQRDSAMYRCASSTSGTSGREQFFGPGTRLTVL.

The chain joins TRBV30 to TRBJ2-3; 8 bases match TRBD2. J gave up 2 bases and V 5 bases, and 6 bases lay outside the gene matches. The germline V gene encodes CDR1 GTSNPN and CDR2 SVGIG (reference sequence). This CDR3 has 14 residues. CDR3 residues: CAWVTSGITDTQYF. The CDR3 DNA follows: TGTGCCTGGGTCACTAGCGGAATCACAGATACGCAGTATTTT.

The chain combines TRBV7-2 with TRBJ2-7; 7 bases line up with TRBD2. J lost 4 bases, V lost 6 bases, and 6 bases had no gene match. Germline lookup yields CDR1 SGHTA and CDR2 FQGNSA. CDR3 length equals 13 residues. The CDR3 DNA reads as TGTGCCAGCAGTCGGCGGGGGAGGTACGAGCAGTACTTC. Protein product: CASSRRGRYEQYF.

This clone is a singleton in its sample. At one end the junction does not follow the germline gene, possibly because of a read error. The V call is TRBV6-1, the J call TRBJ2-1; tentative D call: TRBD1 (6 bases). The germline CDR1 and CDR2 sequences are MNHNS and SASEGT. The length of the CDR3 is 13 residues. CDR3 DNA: TGTGCCAGCAGTGAACTAACAGGGAGTAAAGGGCTCTTC. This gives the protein CASSELTGSKGLF.

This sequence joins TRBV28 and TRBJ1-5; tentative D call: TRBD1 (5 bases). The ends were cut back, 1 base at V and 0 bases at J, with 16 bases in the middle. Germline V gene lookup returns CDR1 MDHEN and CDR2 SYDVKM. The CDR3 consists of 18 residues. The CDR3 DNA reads TGTGCCAGCAGTTTATCCTGGGGGGGAGACCTTAGCAATCAGCCCCAGCATTTT. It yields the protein CASSLSWGGDLSNQPQHF.

The CDR3 here is CAWTLGVTNYEQYF. CDR3 coding DNA: TGTGCCTGGACTCTCGGGGTGACGAACTACGAGCAGTACTTC. V gene TRBV30 combines with J gene TRBJ2-7; D is possibly TRBD2 (5 bases). Trimming left V 4 bases short and J 3 bases short, with 16 bases between. The CDR3 has 14 amino acids. The germline V gene has CDR1 GTSNPN and CDR2 SVGIG (reference sequence). Filled out from reference TRBV30 and TRBJ2-7, the complete variable domain reads SQTIHQWPATLVQPVGSPLSLECTVEGTSNPNLYWYRQAAGRGLQLLFYSVGIGQISSEVPQNLSASRPQDRQFILSSKKLLLSDSGFYLCAWTLGVTNYEQYFGPGTRLTVT.

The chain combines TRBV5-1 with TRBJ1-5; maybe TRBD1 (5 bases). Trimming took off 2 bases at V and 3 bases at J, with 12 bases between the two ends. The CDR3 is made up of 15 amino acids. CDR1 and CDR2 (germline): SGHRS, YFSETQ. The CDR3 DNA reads TGCGCCAGCAGCTTATACGGGGGGGTCAATCAGCCCCAGCATTTT. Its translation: CASSLYGGVNQPQHF. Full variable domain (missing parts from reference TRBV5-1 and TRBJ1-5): KAGVTQTPRYLIKTRGQQVTLSCSPISGHRSVSWYQQTPGQGLQFLFEYFSETQRNKGNFPGRFSGRQFSNSRSEMNVSTLELGDSALYLCASSLYGGVNQPQHFGDGTRLSIL.

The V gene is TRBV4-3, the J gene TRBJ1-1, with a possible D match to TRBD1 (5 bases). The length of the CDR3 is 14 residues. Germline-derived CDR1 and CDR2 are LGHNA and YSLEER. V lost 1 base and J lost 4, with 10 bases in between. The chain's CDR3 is CASSQVETATEAFF. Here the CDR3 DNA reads TGCGCCAGCAGCCAAGTCGAGACAGCCACTGAAGCTTTCTTT.

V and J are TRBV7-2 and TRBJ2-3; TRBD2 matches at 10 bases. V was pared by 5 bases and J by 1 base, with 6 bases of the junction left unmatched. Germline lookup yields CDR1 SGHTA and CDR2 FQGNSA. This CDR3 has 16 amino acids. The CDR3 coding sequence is TGTGCCAGCAGCCCATGGACTAGCGGACGCACAGATACGCAGTATTTT. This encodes CASSPWTSGRTDTQYF. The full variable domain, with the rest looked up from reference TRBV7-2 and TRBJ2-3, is GAGVSQSPSNKVTEKGKDVELRCDPISGHTALYWYRQSLGQGLEFLIYFQGNSAPDKSGLPSDRFSAERTGGSVSTLTIQRTQQEDSAVYLCASSPWTSGRTDTQYFGPGTRLTVL.

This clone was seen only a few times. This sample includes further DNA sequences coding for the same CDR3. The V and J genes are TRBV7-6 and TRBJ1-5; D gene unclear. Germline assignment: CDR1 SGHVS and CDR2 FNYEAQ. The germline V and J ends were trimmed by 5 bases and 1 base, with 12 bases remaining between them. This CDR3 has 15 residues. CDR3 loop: CASSPRAGSNQPQHF. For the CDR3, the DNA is TGTGCCAGCAGCCCTAGAGCGGGGAGCAATCAGCCCCAGCATTTT.

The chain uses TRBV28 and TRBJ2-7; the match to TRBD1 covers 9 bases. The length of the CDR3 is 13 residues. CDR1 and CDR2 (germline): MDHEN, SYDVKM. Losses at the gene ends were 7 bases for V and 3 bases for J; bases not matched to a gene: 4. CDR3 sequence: CASTPGQGYEQYF. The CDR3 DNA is TGTGCCAGCACTCCGGGACAGGGCTACGAGCAGTACTTC.

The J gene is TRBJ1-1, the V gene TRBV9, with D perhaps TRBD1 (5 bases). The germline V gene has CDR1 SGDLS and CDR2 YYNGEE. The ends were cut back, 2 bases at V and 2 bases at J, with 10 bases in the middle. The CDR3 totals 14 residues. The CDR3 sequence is CASSVGPINTEAFF. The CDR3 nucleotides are TGTGCCAGCAGCGTGGGGCCGATAAACACTGAAGCTTTCTTT.